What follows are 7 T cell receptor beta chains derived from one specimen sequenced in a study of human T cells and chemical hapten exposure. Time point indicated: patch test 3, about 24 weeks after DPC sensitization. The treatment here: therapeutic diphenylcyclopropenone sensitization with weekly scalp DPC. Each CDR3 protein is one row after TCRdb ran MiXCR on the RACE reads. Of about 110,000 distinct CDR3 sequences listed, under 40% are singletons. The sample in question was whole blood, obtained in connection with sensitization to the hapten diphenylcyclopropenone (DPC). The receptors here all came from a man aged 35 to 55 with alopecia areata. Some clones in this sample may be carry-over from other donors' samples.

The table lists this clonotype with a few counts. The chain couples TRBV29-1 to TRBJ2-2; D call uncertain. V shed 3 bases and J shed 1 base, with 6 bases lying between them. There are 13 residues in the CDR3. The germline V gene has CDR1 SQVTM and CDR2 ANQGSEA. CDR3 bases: TGCAGCGTTGATGGGCAGAACACCGGGGAGCTGTTTTTT. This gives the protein CSVDGQNTGELFF.

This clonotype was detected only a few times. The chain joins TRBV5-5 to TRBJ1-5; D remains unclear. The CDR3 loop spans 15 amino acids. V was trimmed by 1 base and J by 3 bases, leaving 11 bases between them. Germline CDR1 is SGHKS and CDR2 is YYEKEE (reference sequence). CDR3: CASSLTDGPNQPQHF. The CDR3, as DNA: TGTGCCAGCAGCTTGACCGACGGTCCCAATCAGCCCCAGCATTTT.

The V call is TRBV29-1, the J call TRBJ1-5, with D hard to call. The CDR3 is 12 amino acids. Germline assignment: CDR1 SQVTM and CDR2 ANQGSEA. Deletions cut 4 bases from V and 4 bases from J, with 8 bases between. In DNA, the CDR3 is TGCAGCGTTGCTTCGGGGAATCAGCCCCAGCATTTT. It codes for CSVASGNQPQHF.

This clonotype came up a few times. The CDR3 region is CASSYSGSGNEQFF. In DNA form, the CDR3 reads TGTGCCAGCAGTTATAGCGGGAGCGGCAATGAGCAGTTCTTC. The chain links TRBV6-2 or TRBV6-3 to TRBJ2-1; 9 bases line up with TRBD2. The germline V gene encodes CDR1 MNHEY and CDR2 SVGEGT. The CDR3 totals 14 residues. V gave up 3 bases and J gave up 6 bases; unmatched junction bases: 3.

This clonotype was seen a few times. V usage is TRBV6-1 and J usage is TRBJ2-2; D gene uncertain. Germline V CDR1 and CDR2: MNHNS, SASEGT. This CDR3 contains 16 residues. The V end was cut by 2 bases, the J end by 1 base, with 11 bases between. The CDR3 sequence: CASSEFGSGNTGELFF. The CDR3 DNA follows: TGTGCCAGCAGTGAATTTGGAAGTGGGAACACCGGGGAGCTGTTTTTT.

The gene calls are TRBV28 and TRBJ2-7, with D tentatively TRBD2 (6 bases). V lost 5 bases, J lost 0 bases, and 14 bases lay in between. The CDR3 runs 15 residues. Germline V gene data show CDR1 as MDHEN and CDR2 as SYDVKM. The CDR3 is CASSGIRGSSYEQYF. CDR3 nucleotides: TGTGCCAGCAGTGGAATTCGGGGGAGCTCCTACGAGCAGTACTTC.

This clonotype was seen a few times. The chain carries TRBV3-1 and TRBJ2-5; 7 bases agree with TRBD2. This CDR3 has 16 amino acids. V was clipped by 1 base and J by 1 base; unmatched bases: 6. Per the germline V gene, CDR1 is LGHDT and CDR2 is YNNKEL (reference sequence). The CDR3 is CASSQGASGTQETQYF. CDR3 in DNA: TGTGCCAGCAGCCAAGGAGCAAGCGGGACCCAAGAGACCCAGTACTTC.